This T cell receptor beta chain comes out of a study of blood T cell repertoires in COVID-19. V lost 1 base, J lost 7 bases, and 11 bases lay in between. In germline, CDR1 is LGHDT, CDR2 YNNKEL (reference sequence). This CDR3 is built from 14 residues. Clones were read by immunoSEQ multiplex PCR, and TCRdb kept only the in-frame ones, dropping some. The sample records 40,000 or so clones, more than 65% being singletons. Sequencing input: peripheral blood. The origin of this receptor is a man aged 65 to 85 with acute or convalescent COVID-19. The chain uses TRBV3-1 (or the pseudogene TRBV3-2) and TRBJ2-1; no definite D call. The CDR3 protein is CASSQGYLINEQFF. DNA of the CDR3: TGTGCCAGCAGCCAAGGGTATCTAATTAATGAGCAGTTCTTC.